This T cell receptor beta chain was sequenced during a study of Ad26.COV2.S vaccination and SARS-CoV-2 variants (dated by TCRdb to about 2021). A note on the overall study: Donors in the vaccine arm were drawn from COV1001, a multicentre, randomized, double-blind, placebo-controlled phase I-IIa trial testing Ad26.COV2.S in healthy adults. Dosing of Ad26.COV2.S was intramuscular, at either 5x10^10 or 1x10^11 viral particles, delivered as one shot or as two shots spaced 56 days apart. TCRbeta repertoire sequencing was used to assess the specificity and breadth of SARS-CoV-2-reactive T cell receptors after Ad26.COV2.S vaccination. A total of about 30 samples were included in the TCR-sequenced set, comprising some 20 Ad26.COV2.S vaccine recipients, 5 placebo recipients and 8 SARS-CoV-2 convalescent individuals. Trial participants were randomized into five groups of five, in which low-dose or high-dose Ad26.COV2.S was given once or twice, or placebo was given on both occasions. Blinding of investigators to trial group allocation was maintained during experiments and outcome assessment.

TCRbeta CDR3 regions were sequenced with the immunoSEQ Assay. After extraction, genomic DNA underwent amplification by bias-controlled multiplex PCR, followed by high-throughput sequencing. Processing in the source paper ran as follows. To quantify the absolute abundance of every unique TCRbeta CDR3 region, sequences were collapsed and filtered. T cell fraction was estimated by normalization of TCRbeta template counts to usable DNA, with usable DNA being measured through amplification of reference genes present in all nucleated cells. Repertoire TCRs were annotated as SARS-CoV-2-specific when V gene, CDR3 amino acid sequence and J gene were exactly matched to a known reactive TCR set. The reference SARS-CoV-2 TCR set was derived from MIRA and filtered for enrichment in COVID-19-positive ImmuneCODE repertoires, a step that removed public or cross-reactive TCRs. Using the MIRA antigens, annotated TCRs were further analysed by specific ORF or by position within an ORF. Breadth was defined as the number of annotated unique rearrangements divided by the total number of unique productive rearrangements, and depth was defined as the summed frequency of the annotated unique rearrangements. Two-sided Wilcoxon rank-sum tests were applied when comparing TCR breadth between groups. TCRdb took over this immuneACCESS table, retaining in-frame rearrangements with V and J assigned. Such tables are incomplete; in checked studies, under half of the missing clones stem from an unresolved V gene, and the remainder is unexplained. For V, J and clone size, that table is used; D and trimming come from the DNA. This sample comprises approximately 420,000 clones, approximately 86% of them detected only once. The leading ten clones occupy under 4% of the sample.

The V and J ends are trimmed by 0 bases and 3 bases, leaving 9 bases between them. From a lookup of the germline V gene, CDR1 and CDR2 are MNHEY and SVGAGI. The cysteine opens and the phenylalanine closes a CDR3 of 14 amino acids. This entry keeps only the CDR3 DNA: 42 bases, framed from base 1. The treatment or condition tag for this specimen amounts to: some 19 received Ad26.COV2.S at low or high dose, single or two shots; about 5 received placebo; per-sample allocation not given. Repertoires of vaccine and placebo recipients were sequenced from samples collected on day 63 after the first injection. Between 29 July and 7 August 2020, Cohort 1b enrolled about two dozen adults aged 18-55 years at one site in Boston, USA. Ad26.COV2.S consisted of a replication-incompetent adenovirus type 26 vector by which a prefusion-stabilized SARS-CoV-2 spike protein from the original Wuhan strain was expressed.

A word on this clone: It has no known antigen specificity. Base-call qualities are not available, and no considerably larger clone is one nucleotide away.

The paper's findings and limits, for the study overall: It was noted by the authors that total T cell responses may have been underestimated by the TCR breadth and depth analyses. After vaccination, substantial breadth of spike-specific CD8+ and CD4+ T cell responses was reported. Ad26.COV2.S recipients had higher spike-specific TCR breadth than placebo recipients (P = 0.0014). Vaccine and placebo recipients had comparable non-spike TCR breadth, which fits with the vaccine containing only spike. The study was not powered for comparison of responses between vaccine doses or regimens.

The sequence links TRBV6-5 to TRBJ2-7; the D gene cannot be resolved reliably. The sequencing here drew on peripheral blood, taken in a trial of Ad26.COV2.S vaccine versus placebo. This clonotype was obtained from a person between 18 and 65 years old who received the Ad26.COV2.S COVID-19 vaccine or a placebo. The DNA sequence is given as TGTGCCAGCAGTTACTCTCAGGCTAACTACGAGCAGTACTTC. Its coded protein is CASSYSQANYEQYF.